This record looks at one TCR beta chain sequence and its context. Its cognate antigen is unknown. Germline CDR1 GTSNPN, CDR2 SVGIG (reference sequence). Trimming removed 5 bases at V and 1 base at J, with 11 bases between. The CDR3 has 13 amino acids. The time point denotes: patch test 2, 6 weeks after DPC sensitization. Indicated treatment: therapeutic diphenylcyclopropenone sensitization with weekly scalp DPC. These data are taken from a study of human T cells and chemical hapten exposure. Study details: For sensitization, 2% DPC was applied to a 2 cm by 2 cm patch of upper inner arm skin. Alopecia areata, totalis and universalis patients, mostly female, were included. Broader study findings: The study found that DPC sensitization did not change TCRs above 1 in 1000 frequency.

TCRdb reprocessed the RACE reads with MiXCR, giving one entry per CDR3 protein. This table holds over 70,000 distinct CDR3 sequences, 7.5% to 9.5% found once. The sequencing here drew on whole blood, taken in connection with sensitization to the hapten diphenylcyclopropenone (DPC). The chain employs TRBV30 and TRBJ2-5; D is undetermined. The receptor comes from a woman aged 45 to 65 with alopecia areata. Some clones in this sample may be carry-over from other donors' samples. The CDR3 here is CAWGNQLQETQYF. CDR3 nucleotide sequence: TGTGCCTGGGGGAATCAGCTCCAAGAGACCCAGTACTTC.